What follows is one TCR beta chain and its context. What it recognizes is unknown. This entry belongs to a study of OX40 agonist ivuxolimab in advanced cancers. Study-level information: Patients were dosed intravenously with ivuxolimab at 0.01 to 10 mg/kg every 2 weeks.

Study outcomes and limitations: Some of the nonresponding patients also showed low levels of normalized T-cell clonal expansion.

This CDR3 spans 16 amino acids. With V trimmed by 0 bases and J by 10 bases, 7 bases remained unmatched. Germline-derived CDR1 and CDR2 are SGDLS and YYNGEE. Researchers took blood at baseline, on cycle 4 day 1, and on cycle 7 day 1. Using immunoSEQ multiplex PCR, the repertoire was profiled, and TCRdb retains in-frame clones only, with some absent. The sample has 70,000 or so clones, roughly 90% seen once. Material: CD4+ or CD8+ T cells sorted from blood, obtained in a trial of the OX40 agonist ivuxolimab. The sequence was collected from an adult with an advanced solid tumor such as melanoma, head and neck, liver or kidney cancer. V usage is TRBV9 and J usage is TRBJ2-1, with 13 nucleotides matching TRBD2. In DNA, the CDR3 is TGTGCCAGCAGCGTAGTCGGGACTAGCGGGGTTCAGGAGCAGTTCTTC. It codes for CASSVVGTSGVQEQFF.